This T cell receptor beta chain was identified in a study of Graves' ophthalmopathy and Graves' hyperthyroidism. Study conclusions and caveats: The model reached about 66% sensitivity and approximately 72% specificity for predicting ophthalmopathy progression.

This clonotype has a count of ten or more. Its antigen remains unknown. Amplified material comprised TCR beta CDR3 regions derived from RNA transcripts. HTBI primers were employed in first-round RT-PCR, then a second-round multiplex PCR followed. One entry per CDR3 protein, called by TCRdb with MiXCR from the multiplex PCR reads. The sample includes around 600,000 distinct CDR3 sequences, roughly two fifths of them seen just once. CDR3 length equals 14 residues. V gave up 5 bases and J gave up 5 bases; unmatched junction bases: 7. In germline, CDR1 is DFQATT, CDR2 SNEGSKA (reference sequence). V gene TRBV20-1 combines with J gene TRBJ2-3; TRBD2 agrees at 10 bases. Sequencing was carried out using peripheral blood. The source of this sequence is an adult man with Graves' ophthalmopathy. CDR3 DNA: TGCAGTGCTCCAGCGGGAGGGCCGAGAGATACGCAGTATTTT. It encodes CSAPAGGPRDTQYF.